The rows below give T cell receptor beta chains drawn from one sample of a study of cytomegalovirus exposure and HLA in healthy donors. Assay: immunoSEQ multiplex PCR; the TCRdb copy retains only in-frame clones and omits some. The sample includes some 60,000 clones, approximately 96% of them seen just once. Source material: PBMCs. The source is a man in his late teens or twenties in good health and CMV-seronegative. The CDR3 runs from the conserved cysteine through the conserved F or W. D genes are given only for firm matches. Size values are once, few and many counts, or a class for expanded clones, and some rows have none.

v_call: TRBV9
d_call: TRBD2
j_call: TRBJ2-7
clone_size: NA
cdr3_nt: TGTGCCAGCAGTCCTAGCGGGAGGGCCTACGAGCAGTACTTC
cdr3_aa: CASSPSGRAYEQYF

v_call: TRBV2
d_call: TRBD2
j_call: TRBJ2-7
clone_size: NA
cdr3_nt: TGTGCCAGCACCCAACCTGGGACTAGCGGGAAGAGCTCCTACGAGCAGTACTTC
cdr3_aa: CASTQPGTSGKSSYEQYF

v_call: TRBV27
d_call: TRBD1
j_call: TRBJ2-3
clone_size: NA
cdr3_nt: TGTGCCAGCAGTCAACAGGGGGTCCGCACAGATACGCAGTATTTT
cdr3_aa: CASSQQGVRTDTQYF

v_call: TRBV28
d_call: NA
j_call: TRBJ2-7
clone_size: NA
cdr3_nt: TGTGCCAGCAGTTTATGGGGGGAGGTGGGCGAGCAGTACTTC
cdr3_aa: CASSLWGEVGEQYF

v_call: TRBV7-9
d_call: NA
j_call: TRBJ2-1
clone_size: NA
cdr3_nt: TGTGCCAGCAGCTCCCTCGTCGTGGGCTATGAGCAGTTCTTC
cdr3_aa: CASSSLVVGYEQFF

v_call: TRBV19
d_call: NA
j_call: TRBJ1-3
clone_size: NA
cdr3_nt: TGTGCCAGTACTCCCCTCCGAGGGTCTGGAAACACCATATATTTT
cdr3_aa: CASTPLRGSGNTIYF

v_call: TRBV11-2
d_call: TRBD1
j_call: TRBJ2-7
clone_size: NA
cdr3_nt: TGTGCCAGCAGCTTACAGGGACAGATCTACGAGCAGTACTTC
cdr3_aa: CASSLQGQIYEQYF

v_call: TRBV2
d_call: TRBD1
j_call: TRBJ2-1
clone_size: NA
cdr3_nt: TGTGCCAGCGGATCCGACAGGGCAGCCTACAATGAGCAGTTCTTC
cdr3_aa: CASGSDRAAYNEQFF

v_call: TRBV7-6
d_call: NA
j_call: TRBJ2-7
clone_size: NA
cdr3_nt: TGTGCCAGCAGCTGGACCAGCGGGTCCTACGAGCAGTACTTC
cdr3_aa: CASSWTSGSYEQYF

v_call: TRBV6-1
d_call: NA
j_call: TRBJ2-1
clone_size: NA
cdr3_nt: TGTGCCAGCCCCCTGGAGGACAGCTCCTACAATGAGCAGTTCTTC
cdr3_aa: CASPLEDSSYNEQFF

v_call: TRBV7-9
d_call: NA
j_call: TRBJ1-2
clone_size: NA
cdr3_nt: TGTGCCAGCAGCTCCAAAACAGGGCCGGCCAGTGGCTACACCTTC
cdr3_aa: CASSSKTGPASGYTF

v_call: TRBV6-1
d_call: NA
j_call: TRBJ2-7
clone_size: medium-sized
cdr3_nt: TGTGCCAGCAGTGAGGGGGCTGAGGGGTCCTACGAGCAGTACTTC
cdr3_aa: CASSEGAEGSYEQYF

v_call: TRBV10-3
d_call: NA
j_call: TRBJ2-5
clone_size: NA
cdr3_nt: TGTGCCATCAGTGAGTGGGCAGTCCAAGAGACCCAGTACTTC
cdr3_aa: CAISEWAVQETQYF

v_call: TRBV4-1
d_call: NA
j_call: TRBJ2-1
clone_size: NA
cdr3_nt: TGCGCCAGCAGCCGTCCGGCAGTGGGCGATAGAAATGAGCAGTTCTTC
cdr3_aa: CASSRPAVGDRNEQFF

v_call: TRBV29-1
d_call: TRBD1
j_call: TRBJ2-7
clone_size: NA
cdr3_nt: TGCAGCGTCCAACGACATACAGGGGGCGAGCAGTACTTC
cdr3_aa: CSVQRHTGGEQYF

v_call: TRBV11-2
d_call: NA
j_call: TRBJ1-2
clone_size: NA
cdr3_nt: TGTGCCAGCAGTTCGCCACTTAGCGGCTACACCTTC
cdr3_aa: CASSSPLSGYTF

v_call: TRBV6-1
d_call: NA
j_call: TRBJ2-1
clone_size: NA
cdr3_nt: TGTGCCAGCAGTCCCAGGCTAGCGGAGCAGTTCTTC
cdr3_aa: CASSPRLAEQFF